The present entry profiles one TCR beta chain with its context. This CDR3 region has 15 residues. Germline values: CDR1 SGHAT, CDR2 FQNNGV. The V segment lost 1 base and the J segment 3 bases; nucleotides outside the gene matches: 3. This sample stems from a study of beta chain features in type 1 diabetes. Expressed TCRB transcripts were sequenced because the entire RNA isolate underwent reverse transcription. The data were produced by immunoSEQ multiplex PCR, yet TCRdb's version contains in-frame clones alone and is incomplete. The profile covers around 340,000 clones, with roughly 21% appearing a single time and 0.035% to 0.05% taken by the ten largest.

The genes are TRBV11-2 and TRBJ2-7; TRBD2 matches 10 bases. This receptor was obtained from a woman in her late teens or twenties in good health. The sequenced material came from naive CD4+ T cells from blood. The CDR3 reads CASSLGLAGRYEQYF. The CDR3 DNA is TGTGCCAGCAGCTTAGGACTAGCGGGCCGCTACGAGCAGTACTTC. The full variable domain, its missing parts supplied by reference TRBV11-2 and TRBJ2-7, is EAGVAQSPRYKIIEKRQSVAFWCNPISGHATLYWYQQILGQGPKLLIQFQNNGVVDDSQLPKDRFSAERLKGVDSTLKIQPAKLEDSAVYLCASSLGLAGRYEQYFGPGTRLTVT.